A selection of T cell receptor beta chains follows, all from one sample in a study of human T cells and chemical hapten exposure. A single record per CDR3 protein comes from TCRdb applying MiXCR to the RACE reads. In the table there are around 330,000 distinct CDR3 sequences, approximately 5.8% of which are singletons. This material consisted of whole blood, taken in connection with sensitization to the hapten diphenylcyclopropenone (DPC). The source of these receptors is a woman younger than 35 with alopecia areata. Some clones in this sample may be carry-over from other donors' samples. Both conserved end residues are part of each CDR3. The order of the fields is D gene, J gene, CDR3 length, clone size, V gene, CDR3 DNA, CDR3 protein. A D gene is named only where the DNA matches it firmly. Size is omitted from some rows. Given values are once, few, many or a class for expanded clones.

D: .
J: TRBJ1-3
length: 14
size: many
V: TRBV6-6
DNA: TGTGCCAGCAGACCATTACTCTCTGGAAACACCATATATTTT
CDR3: CASRPLLSGNTIYF

D: .
J: TRBJ2-1
length: 15
size: many
V: TRBV29-1
DNA: TGCAGCGTTCTGGGGGGAGCCGGGGCCTACAATGAGCAGTTCTTC
CDR3: CSVLGGAGAYNEQFF

D: .
J: TRBJ1-1
length: 13
size: few
V: TRBV24-1
DNA: TGTGCCACCCGGGACACCCGAAACACTGAAGCTTTCTTT
CDR3: CATRDTRNTEAFF

D: .
J: TRBJ1-1
length: 14
size: few
V: TRBV6-6
DNA: TGTGCCAGCAGTTACACGTCAGGGAACACTGAAGCTTTCTTT
CDR3: CASSYTSGNTEAFF

D: .
J: TRBJ2-7
length: 13
size: many
V: TRBV12-3/TRBV12-4
DNA: TGTGCCAGCAGTTACTCCCCGGACTACGAGCAGTACTTC
CDR3: CASSYSPDYEQYF

D: .
J: TRBJ2-7
length: 15
size: .
V: TRBV5-4
DNA: TGTGCCAGCAGCGGCGGGCCAGGACAGATCTACGAGCAGTACTTC
CDR3: CASSGGPGQIYEQYF

D: .
J: TRBJ1-2
length: 12
size: .
V: TRBV7-2
DNA: TGTGCCAGCAGCTTAATGGGCTATGGCTACACCTTC
CDR3: CASSLMGYGYTF

D: TRBD2
J: TRBJ2-3
length: 15
size: many
V: TRBV20-1
DNA: TGCAGTGCTAGCCCTACTAGCGGGGGTACAGATACGCAGTATTTT
CDR3: CSASPTSGGTDTQYF

D: .
J: TRBJ1-4
length: 13
size: .
V: TRBV29-1
DNA: TGCAGCGTTAGGGAGGCGGCTAATGAAAAACTGTTTTTT
CDR3: CSVREAANEKLFF

D: .
J: TRBJ2-7
length: 13
size: .
V: TRBV9
DNA: TGTGCCAGCAGCGGGGGGTTCGACTACGAGCAGTACTTC
CDR3: CASSGGFDYEQYF

D: .
J: TRBJ2-7
length: 15
size: many
V: TRBV4-3
DNA: TGCGCCAGCAGCCAAGATCAGGATCTCTCCTACGAGCAGTACTTC
CDR3: CASSQDQDLSYEQYF

D: .
J: TRBJ2-1
length: 13
size: .
V: TRBV11-2
DNA: TGTGCCAGCAGCTTAGAGTTGGGCCATGAGCAGTTCTTC
CDR3: CASSLELGHEQFF

D: .
J: TRBJ2-7
length: 16
size: few
V: TRBV25-1
DNA: TGTGCCAGCAGTGAGGGTCGACAGAACCTTTCCTACGAGCAGTACTTC
CDR3: CASSEGRQNLSYEQYF

D: .
J: TRBJ1-3
length: 14
size: .
V: TRBV5-6
DNA: TGTGCCAGCAGCTCGGACATCTCTGGAAACACCATATATTTT
CDR3: CASSSDISGNTIYF

D: .
J: TRBJ2-6
length: 15
size: .
V: TRBV11-1
DNA: TGTGCCAGCCTAAGTACGGTTTCGGGGGCCAACGTCCTGACTTTC
CDR3: CASLSTVSGANVLTF

D: .
J: TRBJ1-1
length: 14
size: .
V: TRBV7-8
DNA: TGTGCCAGCAGCTCCACGACCGAGGACACTGAAGCTTTCTTT
CDR3: CASSSTTEDTEAFF

D: TRBD2
J: TRBJ2-3
length: 19
size: many
V: TRBV6-5
DNA: TGTGCCAGCAGTTACTCGAGTATGTGGCGGGGGGGCCGCACAGATACGCAGTATTTT
CDR3: CASSYSSMWRGGRTDTQYF

D: .
J: TRBJ1-5
length: 15
size: few
V: TRBV7-2
DNA: TGTGCCAGCAGCTTAGCGCAGGGCCTAAATCAGCCCCAGCATTTT
CDR3: CASSLAQGLNQPQHF

D: TRBD1
J: TRBJ2-7
length: 16
size: .
V: TRBV7-9
DNA: TGTGCCAGCAGCGCGACAGCCGGGACAGGGACGTACGAGCAGTACTTC
CDR3: CASSATAGTGTYEQYF

D: .
J: TRBJ1-2
length: 13
size: .
V: TRBV2
DNA: TGTGCCAGCAGTGTGGAAAAGGGCAATGGCTACACCTTC
CDR3: CASSVEKGNGYTF

D: .
J: TRBJ1-5
length: 17
size: many
V: TRBV6-6
DNA: TGTGCCAGCAGTTCAGTCACTTTTGCCGACTCCAATCAGCCCCAGCATTTT
CDR3: CASSSVTFADSNQPQHF

D: TRBD2
J: TRBJ2-1
length: 21
size: many
V: TRBV28
DNA: TGTGCCAGCAGTTTACTTGTCCCCGTAAGCGGGGGGCAGAGCTCCTACAATGAGCAGTTCTTC
CDR3: CASSLLVPVSGGQSSYNEQFF

D: .
J: TRBJ2-7
length: 14
size: many
V: TRBV11-1
DNA: TGTGCCAGCAGCTTAGGGTCAGGAACCTACGAGCAGTACTTC
CDR3: CASSLGSGTYEQYF

D: .
J: TRBJ1-5
length: 14
size: many
V: TRBV10-2
DNA: TGCGCCAGCAGTAACTATCCGGGCAATCAGCCCCAGCATTTT
CDR3: CASSNYPGNQPQHF

D: TRBD1
J: TRBJ1-1
length: 20
size: many
V: TRBV29-1
DNA: TGCAGCGTTGAAGCCCCGGGACAGGGGGCGCGTGGATACTTCTGGACTGAAGCTTTCTTT
CDR3: CSVEAPGQGARGYFWTEAFF

D: .
J: TRBJ1-6
length: 17
size: many
V: TRBV7-6
DNA: TGTGCCAGCAGCCCCTTGCCGGGGACATTGTATAATTCACCCCTCCACTTT
CDR3: CASSPLPGTLYNSPLHF

D: .
J: TRBJ2-7
length: 15
size: few
V: TRBV24-1
DNA: TGTGCCACCAGTGATTCCCGGGGGATCGGCTACGAGCAGTACTTC
CDR3: CATSDSRGIGYEQYF

D: TRBD1
J: TRBJ1-2
length: 16
size: many
V: TRBV18
DNA: TGTGCCAGCTCACCGAACACCATACAGGGGGGGCATGGCTACACCTTC
CDR3: CASSPNTIQGGHGYTF

D: TRBD2
J: TRBJ2-1
length: 16
size: many
V: TRBV6-5
DNA: TGTGCCAGCAGTTACTTATACCGCGAAGCGGGGAATGAGCAGTTCTTC
CDR3: CASSYLYREAGNEQFF

D: .
J: TRBJ1-2
length: 13
size: .
V: TRBV5-4
DNA: TGTGCCAGCTTGGGGAGATCAGGAAATGGCTACACCTTC
CDR3: CASLGRSGNGYTF

D: TRBD2
J: TRBJ2-1
length: 19
size: .
V: TRBV6-2/TRBV6-3
DNA: TGTGCCAGCAGTTCCCATAGGACTAGCGGGGTTCGGTCCTACAATGAGCAGTTCTTC
CDR3: CASSSHRTSGVRSYNEQFF

D: .
J: TRBJ1-1
length: 13
size: many
V: TRBV14
DNA: TGTGCCAGCAGCCCCCTATCATTCGCTGAAGCTTTCTTT
CDR3: CASSPLSFAEAFF

D: TRBD2
J: TRBJ2-5
length: 15
size: .
V: TRBV6-5
DNA: TGTGCCAGCCACAGACTAGCGGGGGACCAAGAGACCCAGTACTTC
CDR3: CASHRLAGDQETQYF

D: .
J: TRBJ2-7
length: 14
size: .
V: TRBV7-9
DNA: TGTGCCAGCAGCTCCGGGACGGATAGCTACGAGCAGTACTTC
CDR3: CASSSGTDSYEQYF

D: .
J: TRBJ2-1
length: 12
size: few
V: TRBV10-3
DNA: TGTGCCATCAGTCCTCTTGGGTATGAGCAGTTCTTC
CDR3: CAISPLGYEQFF

D: .
J: TRBJ2-2
length: 16
size: .
V: TRBV5-4
DNA: TGTGCCAGCAGGCATCAAGAGACTCCGAACACCGGGGAGCTGTTTTTT
CDR3: CASRHQETPNTGELFF

D: TRBD1
J: TRBJ1-5
length: 15
size: few
V: TRBV7-2
DNA: TGTGCCAGCAGCTTAGTACCCAGGGGGTATCAGCCCCAGCATTTT
CDR3: CASSLVPRGYQPQHF

D: .
J: TRBJ2-7
length: 13
size: many
V: TRBV12-3/TRBV12-4
DNA: TGTGCCAGCAGTTTAGGCCCGCACTACGAGCAGTACTTC
CDR3: CASSLGPHYEQYF